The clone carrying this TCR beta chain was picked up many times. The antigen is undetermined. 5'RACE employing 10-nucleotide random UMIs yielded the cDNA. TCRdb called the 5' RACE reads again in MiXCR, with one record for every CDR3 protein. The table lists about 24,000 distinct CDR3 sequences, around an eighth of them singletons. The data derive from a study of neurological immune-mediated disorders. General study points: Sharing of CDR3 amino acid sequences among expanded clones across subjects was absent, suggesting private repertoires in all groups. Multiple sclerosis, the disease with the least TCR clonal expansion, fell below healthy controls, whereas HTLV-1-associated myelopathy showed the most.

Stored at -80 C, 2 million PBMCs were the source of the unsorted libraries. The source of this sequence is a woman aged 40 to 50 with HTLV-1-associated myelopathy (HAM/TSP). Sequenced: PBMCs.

CDR3 protein: CAIRGTSGDNEQFF. CDR3 nucleotides: TGTGCCATCAGGGGGACTAGCGGGGACAATGAGCAGTTCTTC. The gene calls are TRBV10-3 and TRBJ2-1; 13 bases agree with TRBD2. This CDR3 has 14 residues. Germline V lookup: CDR1 ENHRY, CDR2 SYGVKD. Trimming took 6 bases from V and 5 from J; bases not matched to a gene: 1.